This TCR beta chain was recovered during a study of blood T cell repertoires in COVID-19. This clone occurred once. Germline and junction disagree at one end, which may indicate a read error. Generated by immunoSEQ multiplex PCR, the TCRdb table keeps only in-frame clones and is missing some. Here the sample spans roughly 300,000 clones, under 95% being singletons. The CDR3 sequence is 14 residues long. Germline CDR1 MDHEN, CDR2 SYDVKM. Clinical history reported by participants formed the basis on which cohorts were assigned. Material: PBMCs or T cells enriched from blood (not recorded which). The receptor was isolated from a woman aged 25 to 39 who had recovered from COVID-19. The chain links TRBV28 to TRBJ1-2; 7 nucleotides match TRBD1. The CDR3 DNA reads TGTGCCAGCCGAGCAACGGGGACAGACTATAGCTACACCTTC. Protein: CASRATGTDYSYTF.